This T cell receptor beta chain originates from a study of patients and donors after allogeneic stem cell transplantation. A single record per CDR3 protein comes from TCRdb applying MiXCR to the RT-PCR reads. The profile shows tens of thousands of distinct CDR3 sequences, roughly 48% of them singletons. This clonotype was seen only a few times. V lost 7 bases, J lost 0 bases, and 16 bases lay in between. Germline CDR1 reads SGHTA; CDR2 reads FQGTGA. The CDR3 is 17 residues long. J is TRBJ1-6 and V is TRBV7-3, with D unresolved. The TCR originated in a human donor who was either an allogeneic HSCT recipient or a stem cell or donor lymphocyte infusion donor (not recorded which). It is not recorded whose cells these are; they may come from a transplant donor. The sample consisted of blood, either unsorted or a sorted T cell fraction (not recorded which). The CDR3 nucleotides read TGTGCCAGCATCCCCGTGGATAGAAGCTCCTATAATTCACCCCTCCACTTT. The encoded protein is CASIPVDRSSYNSPLHF.